A single T cell receptor beta chain is shown here with its context. Its antigen is not identified. Only in-frame clones appear in the TCRdb table, and some are missing; sequencing was by immunoSEQ multiplex PCR. The sample shows over 200,000 clones, approximately 87% of them seen only once. The sample is drawn from a study of Ad26.COV2.S vaccination and SARS-CoV-2 variants. For the study at large: Once, or twice with 56 days between doses, Ad26.COV2.S was given intramuscularly. Study results and caveats: Compared with placebo recipients, vaccine recipients had higher spike-specific TCR breadth. After vaccination, substantial breadth of spike-specific CD8+ and CD4+ responses was reported.

Regarding treatment: over 15 received Ad26.COV2.S at low or high dose, single or two shots; about 5 received placebo; per-sample allocation not given. Each sample was drawn 63 days after the first injection (of vaccine or placebo). The CDR3 consists of 15 residues. Trimming removed 6 bases at V and 5 bases at J, with 17 bases between. Germline CDR1 MNHEY, CDR2 SVGEGT. The chain links TRBV6-2 or TRBV6-3 to TRBJ2-1; D is perhaps TRBD1 or TRBD2 (5 bases each). The sample in question was peripheral blood, obtained in a trial of Ad26.COV2.S vaccine versus placebo. This receptor was taken from a person between 18 and 65 years old who received the Ad26.COV2.S COVID-19 vaccine or a placebo. Here the CDR3 reads CASSRSGVGHNEQFF. CDR3 nucleotide sequence: TGTGCCAGCAGCAGGTCCGGGGTGGGGCACAATGAGCAGTTCTTC.